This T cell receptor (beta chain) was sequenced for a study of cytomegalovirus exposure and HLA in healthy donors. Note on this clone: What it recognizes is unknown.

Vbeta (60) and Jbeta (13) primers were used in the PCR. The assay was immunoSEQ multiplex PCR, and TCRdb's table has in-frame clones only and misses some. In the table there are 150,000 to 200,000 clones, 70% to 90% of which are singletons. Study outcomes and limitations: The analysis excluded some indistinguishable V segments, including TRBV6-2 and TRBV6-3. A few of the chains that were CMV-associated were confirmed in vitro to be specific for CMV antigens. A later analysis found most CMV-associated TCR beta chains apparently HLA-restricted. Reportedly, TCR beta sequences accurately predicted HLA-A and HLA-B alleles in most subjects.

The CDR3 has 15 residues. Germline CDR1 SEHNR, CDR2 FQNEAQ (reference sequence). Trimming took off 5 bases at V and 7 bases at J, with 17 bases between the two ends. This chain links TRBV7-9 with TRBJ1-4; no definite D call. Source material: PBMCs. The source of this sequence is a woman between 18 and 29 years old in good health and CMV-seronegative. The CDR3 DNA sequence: TGTGCCAGCAGCCCCTGGAAGAGCGGTGGTGAAAAACTGTTTTTT. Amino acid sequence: CASSPWKSGGEKLFF.